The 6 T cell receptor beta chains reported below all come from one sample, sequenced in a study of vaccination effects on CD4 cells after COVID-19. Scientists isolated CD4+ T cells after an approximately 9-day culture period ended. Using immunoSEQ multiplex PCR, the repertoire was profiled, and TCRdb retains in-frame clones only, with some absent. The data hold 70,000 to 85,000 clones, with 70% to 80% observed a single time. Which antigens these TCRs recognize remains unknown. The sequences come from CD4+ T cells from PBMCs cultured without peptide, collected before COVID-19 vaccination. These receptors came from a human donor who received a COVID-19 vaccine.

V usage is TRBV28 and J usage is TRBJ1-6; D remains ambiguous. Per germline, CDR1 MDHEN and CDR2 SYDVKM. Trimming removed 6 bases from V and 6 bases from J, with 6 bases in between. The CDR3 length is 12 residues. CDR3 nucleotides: TGTGCCAGCAGGGTTCCTAATTCACCCCTCCACTTT. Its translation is CASRVPNSPLHF.

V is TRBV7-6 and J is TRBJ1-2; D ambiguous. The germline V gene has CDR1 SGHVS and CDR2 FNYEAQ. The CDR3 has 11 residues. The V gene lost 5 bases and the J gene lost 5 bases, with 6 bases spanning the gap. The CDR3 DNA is TGTGCCAGCAGCCCGGGATATGGCTACACCTTC. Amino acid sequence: CASSPGYGYTF. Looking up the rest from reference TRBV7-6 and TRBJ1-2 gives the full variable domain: GAGVSQSPRYKVTKRGQDVALRCDPISGHVSLYWYRQALGQGPEFLTYFNYEAQQDKSGLPNDRFSAERPEGSISTLTIQRTEQRDSAMYRCASSPGYGYTFGSGTRLTVV.

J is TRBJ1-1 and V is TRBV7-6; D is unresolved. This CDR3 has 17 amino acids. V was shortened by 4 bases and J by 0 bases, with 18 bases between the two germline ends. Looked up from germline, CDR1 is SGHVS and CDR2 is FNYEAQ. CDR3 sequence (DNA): TGTGCCAGCAGCTCGATTAACCTTGCAGTCATGAACACTGAAGCTTTCTTT. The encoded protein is CASSSINLAVMNTEAFF. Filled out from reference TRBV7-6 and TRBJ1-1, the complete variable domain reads GAGVSQSPRYKVTKRGQDVALRCDPISGHVSLYWYRQALGQGPEFLTYFNYEAQQDKSGLPNDRFSAERPEGSISTLTIQRTEQRDSAMYRCASSSINLAVMNTEAFFGQGTRLTVV.

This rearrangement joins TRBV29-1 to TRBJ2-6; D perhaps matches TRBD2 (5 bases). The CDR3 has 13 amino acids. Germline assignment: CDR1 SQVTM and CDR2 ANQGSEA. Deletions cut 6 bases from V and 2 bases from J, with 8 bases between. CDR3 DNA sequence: TGCAGCGTGAGGGAAGCTGGGGCCAACGTCCTGACTTTC. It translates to CSVREAGANVLTF.

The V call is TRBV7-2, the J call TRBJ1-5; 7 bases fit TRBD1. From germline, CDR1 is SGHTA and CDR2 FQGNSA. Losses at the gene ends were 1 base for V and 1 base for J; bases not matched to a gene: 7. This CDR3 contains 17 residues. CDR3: CASSLGWRQGSNQPQHF. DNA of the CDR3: TGTGCCAGCAGCTTAGGGTGGAGACAGGGAAGCAATCAGCCCCAGCATTTT.

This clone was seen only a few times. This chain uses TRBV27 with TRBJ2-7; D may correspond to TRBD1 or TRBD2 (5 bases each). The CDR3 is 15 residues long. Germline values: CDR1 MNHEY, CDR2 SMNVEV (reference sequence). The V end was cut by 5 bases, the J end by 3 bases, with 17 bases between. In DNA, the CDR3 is TGTGCCAGCAGTGGTTCCGGGACCGACTTCTACGAGCAGTACGTC. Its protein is CASSGSGTDFYEQYV.